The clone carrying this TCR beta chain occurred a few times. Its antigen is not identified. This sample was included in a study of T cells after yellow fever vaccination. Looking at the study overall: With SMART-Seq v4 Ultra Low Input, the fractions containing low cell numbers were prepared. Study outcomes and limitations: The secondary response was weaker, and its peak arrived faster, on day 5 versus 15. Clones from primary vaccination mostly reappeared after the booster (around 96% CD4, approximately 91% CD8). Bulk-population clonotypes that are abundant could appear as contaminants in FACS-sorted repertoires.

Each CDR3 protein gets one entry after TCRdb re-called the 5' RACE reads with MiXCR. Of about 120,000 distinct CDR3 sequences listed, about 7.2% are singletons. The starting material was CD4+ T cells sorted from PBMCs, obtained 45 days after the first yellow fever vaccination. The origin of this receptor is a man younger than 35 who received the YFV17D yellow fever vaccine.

The CDR3 here is CASSIVYQETQYF. DNA for the CDR3: TGTGCCAGTAGTATTGTGTACCAAGAGACCCAGTACTTC. The rearrangement joins TRBV19 to TRBJ2-5, with unresolved D. The germline V gene encodes CDR1 LNHDA and CDR2 SQIVND (reference sequence). Trimming removed 3 bases at V and 0 bases at J, with 5 bases between. The CDR3 consists of 13 residues.